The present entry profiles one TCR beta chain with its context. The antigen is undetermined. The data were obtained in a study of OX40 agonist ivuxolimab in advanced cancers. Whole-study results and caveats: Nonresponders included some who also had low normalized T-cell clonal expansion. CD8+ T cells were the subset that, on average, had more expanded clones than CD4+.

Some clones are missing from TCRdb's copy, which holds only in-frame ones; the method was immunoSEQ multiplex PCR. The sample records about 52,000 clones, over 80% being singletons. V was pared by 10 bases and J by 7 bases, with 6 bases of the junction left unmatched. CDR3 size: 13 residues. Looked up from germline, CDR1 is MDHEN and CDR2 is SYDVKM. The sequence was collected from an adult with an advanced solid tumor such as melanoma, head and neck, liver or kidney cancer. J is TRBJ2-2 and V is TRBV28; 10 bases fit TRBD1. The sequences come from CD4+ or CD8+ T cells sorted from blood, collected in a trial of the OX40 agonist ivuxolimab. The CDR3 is CATTGTGVGELFF. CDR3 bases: TGTGCCACCACCGGGACAGGGGTCGGGGAGCTGTTTTTT.